The table lists the clone carrying this T cell receptor beta chain with a few counts. Its antigen is unidentified. The record originates from a study of vaccination and CD4 T cells after COVID-19. Looking at the study overall: The post-vaccine samples came a median roughly 79 days after dose two (range 14 to 241). Cultures that served as controls received a CEFX pool, an HIV-1 Nef pool, or no peptide.

The CDR3 totals 16 residues. The germline CDR1 and CDR2 sequences are DFQATT and SNEGSKA (reference sequence). Germline trimming cut 8 bases from V and 0 bases from J; bases unmatched to any gene: 15. At the Johns Hopkins FTIC core, DNA taken from cultured CD4+ T cells was sequenced by way of the Oncomine TCR Beta short-read assay. One entry per CDR3 protein, called by TCRdb with MiXCR from the PCR reads. The profile shows roughly 20,000 distinct CDR3 sequences, about 41% of them singletons. Treatment indicated: approximately nine-day PBMC culture with coronavirus spike peptide pools or control peptides (ViraFEST assay). TCRs were sequenced by ViraFEST after antigen-specific T cells had been expanded with peptide pools.

Sequencing was performed on CD4+ T cells from blood, cultured in vitro, taken after SARS-CoV-2 vaccination. The V and J genes are TRBV20-1 and TRBJ2-7, with TRBD1 matching 8 bases. The sequence was obtained from a human donor who had recovered from COVID-19. The CDR3 region has the DNA TGCAGTACTCAGACAGGGGAGGTGCGGAACTCCTACGAGCAGTACTTC. It is translated as CSTQTGEVRNSYEQYF.